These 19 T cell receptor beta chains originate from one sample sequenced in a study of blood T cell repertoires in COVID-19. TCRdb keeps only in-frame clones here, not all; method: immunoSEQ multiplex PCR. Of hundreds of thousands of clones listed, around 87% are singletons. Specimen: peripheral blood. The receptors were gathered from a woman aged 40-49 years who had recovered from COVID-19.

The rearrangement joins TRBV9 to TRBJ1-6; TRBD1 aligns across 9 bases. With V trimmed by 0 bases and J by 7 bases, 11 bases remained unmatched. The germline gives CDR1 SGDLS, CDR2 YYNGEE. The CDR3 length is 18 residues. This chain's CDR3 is CASSVATRTGGRNSPLHF. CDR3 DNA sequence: TGTGCCAGCAGCGTAGCGACGAGAACAGGGGGCCGCAATTCACCCCTCCACTTT.

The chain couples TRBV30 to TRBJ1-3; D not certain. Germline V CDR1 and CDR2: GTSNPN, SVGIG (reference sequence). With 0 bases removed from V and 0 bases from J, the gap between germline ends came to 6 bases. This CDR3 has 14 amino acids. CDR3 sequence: CAWSVTRSGNTIYF. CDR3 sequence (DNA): TGTGCCTGGAGTGTTACTCGCTCTGGAAACACCATATATTTT.

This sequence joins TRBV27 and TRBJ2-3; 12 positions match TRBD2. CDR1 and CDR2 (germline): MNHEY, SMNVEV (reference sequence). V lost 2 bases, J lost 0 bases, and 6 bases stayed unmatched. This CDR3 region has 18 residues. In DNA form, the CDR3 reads TGTGCCAGCAGTTTACTAGGACTAGCGGGGCGAAGCACAGATACGCAGTATTTT. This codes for CASSLLGLAGRSTDTQYF.

CDR3 residues: CASSPFRDIKNIQYF. CDR3 coding DNA: TGTGCCAGCTCACCCTTCCGGGACATTAAAAACATTCAGTACTTC. V is TRBV18 and J is TRBJ2-4; TRBD1 is a possible D gene (6 bases). The CDR3 sequence is 15 residues long. Germline CDR1 reads KGHSH; CDR2 reads LQKENI. The V end lost 3 bases, the J end lost 4 bases, and 13 bases lay between the germline ends. The full variable domain, its missing parts supplied by reference TRBV18 and TRBJ2-4, is NAGVMQNPRHLVRRRGQEARLRCSPMKGHSHVYWYRQLPEEGLKFMVYLQKENIIDESGMPKERFSAEFPKEGPSILRIQQVVRGDSAAYFCASSPFRDIKNIQYFGAGTRLSVL.

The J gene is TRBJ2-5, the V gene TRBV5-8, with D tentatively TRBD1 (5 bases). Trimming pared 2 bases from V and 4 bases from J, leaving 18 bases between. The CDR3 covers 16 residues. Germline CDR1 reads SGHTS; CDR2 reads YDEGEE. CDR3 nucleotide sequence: TGTGCCAGCAGCTTATACACCCCCCGCAGGGCAGAGACCCAGTACTTC. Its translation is CASSLYTPRRAETQYF.

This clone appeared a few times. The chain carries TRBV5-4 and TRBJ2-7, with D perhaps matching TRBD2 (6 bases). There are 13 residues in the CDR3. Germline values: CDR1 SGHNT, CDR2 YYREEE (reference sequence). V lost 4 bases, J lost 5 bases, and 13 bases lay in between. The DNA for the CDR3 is TGTGCCAGCAGCCTGGGCCCGGGAGACGAGCAGTACTTC. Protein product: CASSLGPGDEQYF.

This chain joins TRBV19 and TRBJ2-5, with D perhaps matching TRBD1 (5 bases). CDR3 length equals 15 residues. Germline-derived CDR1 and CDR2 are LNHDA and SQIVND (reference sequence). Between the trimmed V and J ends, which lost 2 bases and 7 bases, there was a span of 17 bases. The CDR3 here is CASSIQGAALWTQYF. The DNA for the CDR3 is TGTGCCAGTAGTATACAGGGCGCGGCCCTGTGGACCCAGTACTTC.

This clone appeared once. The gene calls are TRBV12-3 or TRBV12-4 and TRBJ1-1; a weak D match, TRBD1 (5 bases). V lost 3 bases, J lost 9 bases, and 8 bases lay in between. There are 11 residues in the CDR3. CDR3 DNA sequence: TGTGCCAGCAGTTTGTGGGGCCAAGCTTTCTTT. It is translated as CASSLWGQAFF.

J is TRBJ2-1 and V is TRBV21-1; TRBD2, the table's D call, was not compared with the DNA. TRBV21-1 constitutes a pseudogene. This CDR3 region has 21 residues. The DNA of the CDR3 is TGTGCCAGCAAAACGAAAGGGGCCCTAGCGGGGGCCGGGAGCTCCTACAATGAGCAGTTCTTC. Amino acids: CASKTKGALAGAGSSYNEQFF.

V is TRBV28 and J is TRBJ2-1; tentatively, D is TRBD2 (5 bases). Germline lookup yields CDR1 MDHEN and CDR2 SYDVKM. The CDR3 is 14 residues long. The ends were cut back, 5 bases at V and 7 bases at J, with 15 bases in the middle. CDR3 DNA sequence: TGTGCCAGCAGTGGGAATACTAGAGCGAATGAGCAGTTCTTC. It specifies CASSGNTRANEQFF.

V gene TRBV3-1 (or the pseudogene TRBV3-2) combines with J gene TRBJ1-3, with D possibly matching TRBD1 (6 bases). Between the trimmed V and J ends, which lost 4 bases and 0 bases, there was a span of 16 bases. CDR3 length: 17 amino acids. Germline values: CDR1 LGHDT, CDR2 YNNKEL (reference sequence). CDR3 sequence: CASSPLTGHSSGNTIYF. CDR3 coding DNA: TGTGCCAGCAGCCCCCTGACAGGACACTCCTCTGGAAACACCATATATTTT.

The CDR3 region is CASSQWGASGNTIYF. CDR3 DNA: TGTGCCAGCAGCCAATGGGGAGCCTCTGGAAACACCATATATTTT. This chain connects TRBV25-1 to TRBJ1-3; D is uncertain. From germline, CDR1 is MGHDK and CDR2 SYGVNS. CDR3 length: 15 amino acids. V lost 6 bases to trimming and J lost 0 bases, with 12 bases between them.

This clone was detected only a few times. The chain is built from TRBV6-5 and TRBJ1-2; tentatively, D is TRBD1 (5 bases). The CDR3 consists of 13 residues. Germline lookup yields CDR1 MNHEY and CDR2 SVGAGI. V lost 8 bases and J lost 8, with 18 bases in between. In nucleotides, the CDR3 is TGTGCCAGCTACCTACCGGGGGTAGTCGGCTACACCTTC. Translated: CASYLPGVVGYTF.

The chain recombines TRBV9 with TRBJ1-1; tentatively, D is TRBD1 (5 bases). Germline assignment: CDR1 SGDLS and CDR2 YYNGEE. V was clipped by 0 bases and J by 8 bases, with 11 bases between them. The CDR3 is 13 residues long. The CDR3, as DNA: TGTGCCAGCAGCGTAGGACTGGGGCAGGAAGCTTTCTTT. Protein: CASSVGLGQEAFF.

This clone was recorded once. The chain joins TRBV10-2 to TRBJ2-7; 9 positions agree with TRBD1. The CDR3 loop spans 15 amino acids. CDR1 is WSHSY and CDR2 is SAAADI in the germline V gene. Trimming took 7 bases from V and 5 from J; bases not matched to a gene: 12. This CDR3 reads CASILPGQGRDEQYF. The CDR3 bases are TGCGCCAGCATTCTACCGGGACAGGGCCGGGACGAGCAGTACTTC.

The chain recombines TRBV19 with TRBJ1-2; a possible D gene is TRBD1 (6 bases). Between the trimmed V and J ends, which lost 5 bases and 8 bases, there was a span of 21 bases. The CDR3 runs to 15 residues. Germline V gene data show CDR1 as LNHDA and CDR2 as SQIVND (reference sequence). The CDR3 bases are TGTGCCAGTAGTGAACCGGCGGCAGGGGCCGACGGCTACACCTTC. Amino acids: CASSEPAAGADGYTF.

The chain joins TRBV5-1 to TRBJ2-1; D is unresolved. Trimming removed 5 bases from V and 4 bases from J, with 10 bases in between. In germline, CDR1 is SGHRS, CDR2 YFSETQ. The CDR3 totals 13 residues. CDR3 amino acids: CASRADTYNEQFF. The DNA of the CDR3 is TGCGCCAGCAGGGCTGACACTTACAATGAGCAGTTCTTC.

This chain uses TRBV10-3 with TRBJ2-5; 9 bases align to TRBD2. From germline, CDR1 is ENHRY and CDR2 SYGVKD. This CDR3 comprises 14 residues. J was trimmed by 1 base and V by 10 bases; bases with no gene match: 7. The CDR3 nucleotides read TGTGCCACCATAGCGGGGGCGTTCCAAGAGACCCAGTACTTC. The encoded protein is CATIAGAFQETQYF.

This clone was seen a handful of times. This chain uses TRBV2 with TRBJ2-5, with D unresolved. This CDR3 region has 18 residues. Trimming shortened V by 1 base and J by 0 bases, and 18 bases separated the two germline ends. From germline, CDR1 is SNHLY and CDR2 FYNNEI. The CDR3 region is CASSEVLFPRLYQETQYF. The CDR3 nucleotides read TGTGCCAGCAGTGAAGTTTTATTTCCGCGTCTGTACCAAGAGACCCAGTACTTC.